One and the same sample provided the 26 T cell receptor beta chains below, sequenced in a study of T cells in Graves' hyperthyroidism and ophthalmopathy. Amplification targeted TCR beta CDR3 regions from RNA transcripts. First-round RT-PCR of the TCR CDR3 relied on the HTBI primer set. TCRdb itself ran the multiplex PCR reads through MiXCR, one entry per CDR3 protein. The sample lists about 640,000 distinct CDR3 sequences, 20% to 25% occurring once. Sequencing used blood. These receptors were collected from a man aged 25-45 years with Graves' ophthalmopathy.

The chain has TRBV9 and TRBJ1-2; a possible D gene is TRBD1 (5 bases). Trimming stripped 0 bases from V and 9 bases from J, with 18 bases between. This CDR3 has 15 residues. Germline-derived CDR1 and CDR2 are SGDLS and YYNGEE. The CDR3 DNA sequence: TGTGCCAGCAGCGTAGGAGAGGGGTTTGTATTCAGCTACACCTTC. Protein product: CASSVGEGFVFSYTF.

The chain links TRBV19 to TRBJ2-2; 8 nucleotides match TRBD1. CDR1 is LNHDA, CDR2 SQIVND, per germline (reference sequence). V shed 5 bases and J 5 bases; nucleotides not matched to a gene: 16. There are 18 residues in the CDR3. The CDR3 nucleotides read TGTGCCAGTAGTCCCGGCGACAGGGGTGAAAAGGAGACCGGGGAGCTGTTTTTT. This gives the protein CASSPGDRGEKETGELFF.

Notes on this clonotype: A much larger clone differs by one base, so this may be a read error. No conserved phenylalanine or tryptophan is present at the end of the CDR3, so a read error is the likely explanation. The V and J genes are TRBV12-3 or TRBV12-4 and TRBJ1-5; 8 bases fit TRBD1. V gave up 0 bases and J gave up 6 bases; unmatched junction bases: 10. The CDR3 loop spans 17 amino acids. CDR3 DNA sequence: TGTGCCAGCAGTTTAGCGAGGGGGGCAGGGGGCTTTCAGCCCCAGCATTCT. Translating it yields CASSLARGAGGFQPQHS.

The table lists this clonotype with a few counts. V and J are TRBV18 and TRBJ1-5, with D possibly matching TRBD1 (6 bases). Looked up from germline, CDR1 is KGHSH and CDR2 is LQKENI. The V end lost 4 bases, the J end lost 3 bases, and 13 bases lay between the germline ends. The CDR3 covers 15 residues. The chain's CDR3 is CASSQQGWNNQPQHF. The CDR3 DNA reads TGTGCCAGCTCACAGCAGGGGTGGAACAATCAGCCCCAGCATTTT.

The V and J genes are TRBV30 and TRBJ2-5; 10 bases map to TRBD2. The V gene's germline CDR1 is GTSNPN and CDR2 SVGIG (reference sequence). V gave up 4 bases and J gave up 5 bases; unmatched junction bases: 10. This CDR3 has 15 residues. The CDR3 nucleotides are TGTGCCTGGAACAGAGCGGGAGGGCCGGAGGAGACCCAGTACTTC. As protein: CAWNRAGGPEETQYF.

The CDR3 nucleotides read TGTGCCAGTAGTGCCCAGAAGCAAGAGACCCAGTACTTC. This encodes CASSAQKQETQYF. The chain joins TRBV19 to TRBJ2-5; D gene uncertain. The germline CDR1 and CDR2 sequences are LNHDA and SQIVND (reference sequence). Trimming stripped 5 bases from V and 2 bases from J, with 9 bases between. The CDR3 totals 13 residues.

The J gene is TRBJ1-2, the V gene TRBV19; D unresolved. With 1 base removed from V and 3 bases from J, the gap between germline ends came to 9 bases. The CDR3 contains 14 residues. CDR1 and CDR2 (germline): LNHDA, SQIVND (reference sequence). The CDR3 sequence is CASSIGRTHYGYTF. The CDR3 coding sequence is TGTGCCAGTAGTATAGGACGGACCCACTATGGCTACACCTTC.

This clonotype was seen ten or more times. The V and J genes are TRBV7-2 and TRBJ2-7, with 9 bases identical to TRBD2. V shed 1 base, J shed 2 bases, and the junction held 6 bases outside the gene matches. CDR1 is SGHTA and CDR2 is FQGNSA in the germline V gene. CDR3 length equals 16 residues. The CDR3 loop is CASSLGASGTAYEQYF. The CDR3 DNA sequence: TGTGCCAGCAGCTTAGGGGCTAGCGGGACAGCCTACGAGCAGTACTTC.

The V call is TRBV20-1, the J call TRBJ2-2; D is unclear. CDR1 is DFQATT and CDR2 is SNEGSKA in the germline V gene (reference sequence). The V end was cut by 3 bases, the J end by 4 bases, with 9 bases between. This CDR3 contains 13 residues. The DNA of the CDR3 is TGCAGTGCTAGTCGTGGTAGCACCGGGGAGCTGTTTTTT. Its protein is CSASRGSTGELFF.

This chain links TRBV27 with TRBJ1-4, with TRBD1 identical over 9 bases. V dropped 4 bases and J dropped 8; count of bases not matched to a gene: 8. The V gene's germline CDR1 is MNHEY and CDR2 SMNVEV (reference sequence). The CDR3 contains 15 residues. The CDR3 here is CASSSETGGGEKLFF. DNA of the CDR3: TGTGCCAGCAGTTCAGAGACAGGGGGGGGAGAAAAACTGTTTTTT.

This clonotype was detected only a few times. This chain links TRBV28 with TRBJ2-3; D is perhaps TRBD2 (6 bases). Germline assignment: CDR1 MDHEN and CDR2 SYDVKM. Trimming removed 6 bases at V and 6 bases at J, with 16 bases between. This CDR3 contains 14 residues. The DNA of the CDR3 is TGTGCCAGCAGCGGCGGGATTTGGACCGATACGCAGTATTTT. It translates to CASSGGIWTDTQYF.

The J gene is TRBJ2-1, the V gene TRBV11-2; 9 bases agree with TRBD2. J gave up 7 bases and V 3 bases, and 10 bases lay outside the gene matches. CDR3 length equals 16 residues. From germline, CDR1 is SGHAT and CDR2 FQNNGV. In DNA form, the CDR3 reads TGTGCCAGCAGCTTCAACGTAGCGGGAGTTCAAAATGAGCAGTTCTTC. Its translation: CASSFNVAGVQNEQFF.

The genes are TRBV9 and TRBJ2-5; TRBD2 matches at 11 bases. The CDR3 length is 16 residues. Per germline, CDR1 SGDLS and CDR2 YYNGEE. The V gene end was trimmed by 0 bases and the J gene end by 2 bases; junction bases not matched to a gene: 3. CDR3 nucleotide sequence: TGTGCCAGCAGCGTAGGGACTAGCGGGCGTCAAGAGACCCAGTACTTC. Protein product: CASSVGTSGRQETQYF.

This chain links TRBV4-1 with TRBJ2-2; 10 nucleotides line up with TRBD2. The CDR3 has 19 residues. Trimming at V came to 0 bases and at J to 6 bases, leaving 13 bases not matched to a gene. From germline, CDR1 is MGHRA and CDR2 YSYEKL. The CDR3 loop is CASSQDGASGSFWAGELFF. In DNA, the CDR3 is TGCGCCAGCAGCCAAGATGGGGCTAGCGGGAGTTTCTGGGCCGGGGAGCTGTTTTTT.

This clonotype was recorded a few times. CDR3 amino acids: CASSEGIRTNEKLFF. The CDR3 DNA follows: TGCGCCAGCAGTGAAGGGATAAGAACTAATGAAAAACTGTTTTTT. The chain uses TRBV10-2 and TRBJ1-4; D is unclear. V was cut by 3 bases and J by 1 base, with 9 bases left in between. Per germline, CDR1 WSHSY and CDR2 SAAADI. The CDR3 consists of 15 residues.

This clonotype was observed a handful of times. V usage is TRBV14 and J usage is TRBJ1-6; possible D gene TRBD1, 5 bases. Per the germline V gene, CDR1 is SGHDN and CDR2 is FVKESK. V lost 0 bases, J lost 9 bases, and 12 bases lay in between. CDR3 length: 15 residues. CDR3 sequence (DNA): TGTGCCAGCAGCCAAGAGGTGGTGGGGGGTTCACCCCTCCACTTT. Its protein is CASSQEVVGGSPLHF. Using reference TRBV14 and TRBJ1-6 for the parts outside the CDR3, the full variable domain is EAGVTQFPSHSVIEKGQTVTLRCDPISGHDNLYWYRRVMGKEIKFLLHFVKESKQDESGMPNNRFLAERTGGTYSTLKVQPAELEDSGVYFCASSQEVVGGSPLHFGNGTRLTVT.

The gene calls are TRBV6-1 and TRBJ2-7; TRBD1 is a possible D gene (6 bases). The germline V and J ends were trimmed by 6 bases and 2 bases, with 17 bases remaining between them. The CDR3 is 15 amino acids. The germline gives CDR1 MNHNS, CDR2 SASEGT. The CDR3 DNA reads TGTGCCAGCAGCCAAACCGGGACACTGGCCTACGAGCAGTACTTC. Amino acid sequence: CASSQTGTLAYEQYF.

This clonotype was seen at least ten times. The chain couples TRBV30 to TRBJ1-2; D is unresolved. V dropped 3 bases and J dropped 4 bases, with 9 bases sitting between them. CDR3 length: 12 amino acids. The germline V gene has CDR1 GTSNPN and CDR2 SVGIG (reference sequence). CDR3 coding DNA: TGTGCCTGGAGCACCTTATCCTATGGCTACACCTTC. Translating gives CAWSTLSYGYTF.

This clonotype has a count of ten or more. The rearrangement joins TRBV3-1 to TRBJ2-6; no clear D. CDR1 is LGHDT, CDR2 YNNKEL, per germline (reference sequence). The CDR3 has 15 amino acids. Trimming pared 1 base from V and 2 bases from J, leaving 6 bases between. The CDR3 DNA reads TGTGCCAGCAGCCAAGCCTCCCCTGGGGCCAACGTCCTGACTTTC. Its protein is CASSQASPGANVLTF.

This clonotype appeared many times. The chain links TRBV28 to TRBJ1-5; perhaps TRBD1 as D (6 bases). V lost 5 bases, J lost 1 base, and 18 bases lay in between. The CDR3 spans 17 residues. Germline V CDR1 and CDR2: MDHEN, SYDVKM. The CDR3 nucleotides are TGTGCCAGCAGTGAACTCCAACAGGGTACGAGCAATCAGCCCCAGCATTTT. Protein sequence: CASSELQQGTSNQPQHF.

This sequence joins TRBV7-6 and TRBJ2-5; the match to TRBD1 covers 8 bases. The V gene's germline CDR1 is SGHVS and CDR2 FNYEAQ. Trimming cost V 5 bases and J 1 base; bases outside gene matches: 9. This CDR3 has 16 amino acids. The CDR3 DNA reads TGTGCCAGCAGCCTGAGACCAGGGGGCGGCCAAGAGACCCAGTACTTC. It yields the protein CASSLRPGGGQETQYF.

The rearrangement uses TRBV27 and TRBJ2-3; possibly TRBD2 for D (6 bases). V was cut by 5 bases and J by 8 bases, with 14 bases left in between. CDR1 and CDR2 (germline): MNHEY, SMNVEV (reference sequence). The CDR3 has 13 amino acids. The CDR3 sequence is CASSTATRSTQYF. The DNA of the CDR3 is TGTGCCAGCAGTACCGCGACTAGAAGTACGCAGTATTTT.

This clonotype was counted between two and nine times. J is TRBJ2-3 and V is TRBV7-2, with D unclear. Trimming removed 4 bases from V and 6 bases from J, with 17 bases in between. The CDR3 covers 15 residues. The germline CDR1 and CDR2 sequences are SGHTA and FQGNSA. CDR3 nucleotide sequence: TGTGCCAGCAGCTCCCCGGACCCACCCTGGGATACGCAGTATTTT. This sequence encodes CASSSPDPPWDTQYF.

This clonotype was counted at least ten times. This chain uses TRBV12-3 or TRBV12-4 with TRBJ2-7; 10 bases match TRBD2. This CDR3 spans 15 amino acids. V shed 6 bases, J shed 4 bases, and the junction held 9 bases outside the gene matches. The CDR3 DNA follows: TGTGCCAGCAGATCCTCTAGCGGGAGACGGTACGAGCAGTACTTC. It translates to CASRSSSGRRYEQYF.

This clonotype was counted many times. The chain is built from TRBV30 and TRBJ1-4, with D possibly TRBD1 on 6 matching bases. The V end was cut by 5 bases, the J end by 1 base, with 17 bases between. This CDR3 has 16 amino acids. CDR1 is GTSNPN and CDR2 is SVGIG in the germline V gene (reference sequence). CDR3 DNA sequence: TGTGCCTGGGAACGGCGGGGGGCGCAAACTAATGAAAAACTGTTTTTT. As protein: CAWERRGAQTNEKLFF.

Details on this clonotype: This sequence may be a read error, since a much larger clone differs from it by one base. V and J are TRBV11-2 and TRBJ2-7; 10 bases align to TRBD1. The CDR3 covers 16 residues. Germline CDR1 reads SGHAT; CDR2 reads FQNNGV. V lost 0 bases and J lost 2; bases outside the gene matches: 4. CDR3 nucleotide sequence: TGTGCCAGCAGCTTAGAACAGGGGACAGGGGCCTACGAGCAGTACTTC. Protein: CASSLEQGTGAYEQYF. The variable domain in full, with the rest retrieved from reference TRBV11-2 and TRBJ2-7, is EAGVAQSPRYKIIEKRQSVAFWCNPISGHATLYWYQQILGQGPKLLIQFQNNGVVDDSQLPKDRFSAERLKGVDSTLKIQPAKLEDSAVYLCASSLEQGTGAYEQYFGPGTRLTVT.